This T cell receptor (beta chain) was identified in a study of blood T cells in healthy people across ages. PCR was performed a second time for about 7 to 11 cycles using a sample-barcoded 5' primer and a J-beta primer mix. Every cDNA was tagged by a template-switch adaptor with 12 random nucleotides. TCRdb reprocessed the 5' RACE reads via MiXCR and lists one record per CDR3 protein. Altogether over a million distinct CDR3 sequences are present, 35% to 45% being singletons, with the ten largest covering 7.9%. Per germline, CDR1 LGHNT and CDR2 FRNRAP. V lost 3 bases to trimming and J lost 9 bases, with 12 bases between them. The CDR3 has 13 amino acids.

The chain couples TRBV12-5 to TRBJ2-1, with unresolved D. This receptor was identified in a woman aged 18-35 years in good health. Input material: blood. CDR3 DNA sequence: TGTGCTAGTGGTTTTGGTCCCTGGGGTGAGCAGTTCTTC. Protein: CASGFGPWGEQFF. Full variable domain (remainder filled in from reference TRBV12-5 and TRBJ2-1): DARVTQTPRHKVTEMGQEVTMRCQPILGHNTVFWYRQTMMQGLELLAYFRNRAPLDDSGMPKDRFSAEMPDATLATLKIQPSEPRDSAVYFCASGFGPWGEQFFGPGTRLTVL.